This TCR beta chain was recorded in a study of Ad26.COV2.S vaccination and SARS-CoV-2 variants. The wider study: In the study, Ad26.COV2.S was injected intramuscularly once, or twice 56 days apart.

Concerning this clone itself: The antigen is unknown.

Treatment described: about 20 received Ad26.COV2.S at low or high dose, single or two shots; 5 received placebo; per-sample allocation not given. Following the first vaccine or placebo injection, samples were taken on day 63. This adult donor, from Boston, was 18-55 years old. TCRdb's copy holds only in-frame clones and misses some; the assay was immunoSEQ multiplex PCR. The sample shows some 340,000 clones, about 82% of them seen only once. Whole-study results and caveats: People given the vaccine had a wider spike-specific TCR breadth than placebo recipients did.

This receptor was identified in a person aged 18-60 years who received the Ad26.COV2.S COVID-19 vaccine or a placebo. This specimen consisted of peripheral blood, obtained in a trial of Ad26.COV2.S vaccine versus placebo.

DNA of the CDR3: TGTGCCAGCAGTGTCCAGGGGGTCTACAATGAGCAGTTCTTC. It codes for CASSVQGVYNEQFF. V gene TRBV2 combines with J gene TRBJ2-1; TRBD1 matches 7 bases. Trimming took 4 bases from V and 3 from J; bases not matched to a gene: 3. The CDR3 has 14 amino acids. CDR1 and CDR2 from the germline V gene are SNHLY and FYNNEI.